Listed below are T cell receptor beta chains from one sample, sequenced in a study of blood T cell repertoires in COVID-19. Some clones are missing from TCRdb's copy, which holds only in-frame ones; the method was immunoSEQ multiplex PCR. The sample holds about 180,000 clones; 85% are singletons and the top ten take about 20%. The specimen was peripheral blood. Every receptor here comes from a person aged 65-85 years with COVID-19, enrolled during active disease. Each CDR3 is given with its conserved first and last residue. Each record gives: V gene, J gene, clone size, D gene, CDR3 length, CDR3 DNA, CDR3 protein. The D gene is left open where the match is weak. Clone size, where shown, is once, few, many, or a class for clones that have expanded.

V: TRBV5-1
J: TRBJ1-3
size: .
D: .
length: 17
DNA: TGCGCCAGCAGCTTGGCCGGTCAGGGGTCAGAAGGAAACACCATATATTTT
CDR3: CASSLAGQGSEGNTIYF

V: TRBV7-9
J: TRBJ1-4
size: few
D: TRBD1
length: 15
DNA: TGTGCCAGCAGCCAACAGGGGGGGCTTTATGAAAAACTGTTTTTT
CDR3: CASSQQGGLYEKLFF

V: TRBV28
J: TRBJ2-7
size: .
D: TRBD1
length: 15
DNA: TGTGCCAGCAGTCGGGACAGGGGATATGCCTACGAGCAGTACTTC
CDR3: CASSRDRGYAYEQYF

V: TRBV4-1
J: TRBJ2-3
size: .
D: .
length: 17
DNA: TGCGCCAGCAGCCAAGAGACCAGGGGTGCTAGCACAGATACGCAGTATTTT
CDR3: CASSQETRGASTDTQYF

V: TRBV5-6
J: TRBJ2-1
size: .
D: .
length: 16
DNA: TGTGCCAGCAGCTTGGGTATGACTAGATCCCTCAATGAGCAGTTCTTC
CDR3: CASSLGMTRSLNEQFF

V: TRBV29-1
J: TRBJ1-1
size: .
D: TRBD1
length: 15
DNA: TGCAGCGTTGAAAGGCAGGGGGCCGGCACGGCTGAAGCTTTCTTT
CDR3: CSVERQGAGTAEAFF

V: TRBV27
J: TRBJ1-1
size: .
D: TRBD1
length: 14
DNA: TGTGCCAGCAGTAAAACAGGGGGGATAGCTGAAGCTTTCTTT
CDR3: CASSKTGGIAEAFF

V: TRBV6-5
J: TRBJ1-5
size: .
D: TRBD1
length: 14
DNA: TGTGCCAGCAGCGCCGGACAGGGTGTCTTGCCCCAGCATTTT
CDR3: CASSAGQGVLPQHF

V: TRBV5-1
J: TRBJ1-1
size: .
D: .
length: 15
DNA: TGCGCCAGCAGCCCCGCAGGTGGGTTGAACACTGAAGCTTTCTTT
CDR3: CASSPAGGLNTEAFF

V: TRBV6-5
J: TRBJ2-5
size: .
D: TRBD1
length: 14
DNA: TGTGCCAGCAGCCAACAGGGGTTACAAGAGACCCAGTACTTC
CDR3: CASSQQGLQETQYF

V: TRBV6-2/TRBV6-3
J: TRBJ2-3
size: .
D: .
length: 13
DNA: TGTGCCAGCAGCCATCCCTTAACAGATACGCAGTATTTT
CDR3: CASSHPLTDTQYF

V: TRBV25-1
J: TRBJ1-2
size: .
D: .
length: 16
DNA: TGTGCCAGCGACCGGGTTGAGGTCCGACTAAACTATGGCTACACCTTC
CDR3: CASDRVEVRLNYGYTF

V: TRBV5-4
J: TRBJ2-7
size: .
D: TRBD1
length: 13
DNA: TGTGCCAGCATGGACAGGGTGACCTACGAGCAGTACTTC
CDR3: CASMDRVTYEQYF

V: TRBV29-1
J: TRBJ2-7
size: once
D: TRBD2
length: 14
DNA: TGCAGCGTTGACTCGGCTAGCGGTTCCTACGAGCAGTACTTC
CDR3: CSVDSASGSYEQYF

V: TRBV9
J: TRBJ2-5
size: few
D: .
length: 18
DNA: TGTGCCAGCAGAGGTCGGGGGGTGGGGACATTCCCTCAAGAGACCCAGTACTTC
CDR3: CASRGRGVGTFPQETQYF

V: TRBV3-1/TRBV3-2
J: TRBJ2-7
size: .
D: TRBD2
length: 12
DNA: TGTGCCAGCAGCTCCGGGAGGTACGAGCAGTACTTC
CDR3: CASSSGRYEQYF

V: TRBV7-9
J: TRBJ2-1
size: few
D: TRBD2
length: 15
DNA: TGTGCCAGCAGCGAAGGGACTAGCCACGGTAATGAGCAGTTCTTC
CDR3: CASSEGTSHGNEQFF

V: TRBV3-1/TRBV3-2
J: TRBJ2-1
size: .
D: .
length: 13
DNA: TGTGCCAGCAGCCTAAAGCGGAACAATGAGCAGTTCTTC
CDR3: CASSLKRNNEQFF

V: TRBV4-3
J: TRBJ2-2
size: .
D: .
length: 16
DNA: TGCGCCAGCAGCCGAGACGCGGCGAGGGCAGACGGGGAGCTGTTTTTT
CDR3: CASSRDAARADGELFF

V: TRBV19
J: TRBJ1-6
size: .
D: .
length: 15
DNA: TGTGCCAGTAGTCCCCGGCGCTTGCGGAATTCACCCCTCCACTTT
CDR3: CASSPRRLRNSPLHF

V: TRBV27
J: TRBJ1-4
size: .
D: .
length: 14
DNA: TGTGCCAGCAGTTTTGGACAGAATAATGAAAAACTGTTTTTT
CDR3: CASSFGQNNEKLFF

V: TRBV2
J: TRBJ2-5
size: .
D: TRBD1
length: 17
DNA: TGTGCCAGCAGCTGGGACAGGGGGCAGTTTTTGGCAGAGACCCAGTACTTC
CDR3: CASSWDRGQFLAETQYF

V: TRBV6-5
J: TRBJ1-1
size: .
D: .
length: 15
DNA: TGTACCAGCAGTTACTCGCATCAGGGGAACACTGAAGCTTTCTTT
CDR3: CTSSYSHQGNTEAFF

V: TRBV12-3/TRBV12-4
J: TRBJ2-5
size: .
D: .
length: 13
DNA: TGTGCCAGCAGTTTAGCCAGGGAAGAGACCCAGTACTTC
CDR3: CASSLAREETQYF

V: TRBV6-2/TRBV6-3
J: TRBJ2-1
size: .
D: TRBD2
length: 15
DNA: TGTGCCAGCAGTTACCACGCCGGACTAGCGGGTCCAGAGGTCTTC
CDR3: CASSYHAGLAGPEVF

V: TRBV19
J: TRBJ2-1
size: .
D: .
length: 13
DNA: TGTGCCAGTAGTAGAGCCGTAGCGTATGAGCAGTTCTTC
CDR3: CASSRAVAYEQFF

V: TRBV5-1
J: TRBJ1-6
size: once
D: .
length: 15
DNA: TGCGCCAGCAGTCTGCAGGGCTCCTATAATTCACCCCTCCACTTT
CDR3: CASSLQGSYNSPLHF

V: TRBV30
J: TRBJ2-1
size: .
D: .
length: 13
DNA: TGTGCCTGGAGTTACGTTGCGGGCGGTGAGCAGTTCTTC
CDR3: CAWSYVAGGEQFF

V: TRBV5-1
J: TRBJ1-2
size: .
D: TRBD1
length: 14
DNA: TGCGCCAGCAGCCCGACAGGGTTTAACTATGGCTACACCTTC
CDR3: CASSPTGFNYGYTF

V: TRBV6-6
J: TRBJ2-7
size: .
D: TRBD1
length: 15
DNA: TGTGCCAGCAGTTACACGAGACAGGGGCGGAACGAGCAGTACTTC
CDR3: CASSYTRQGRNEQYF

V: TRBV6-4
J: TRBJ1-2
size: few
D: .
length: 13
DNA: TGTGCCAGCAGTACGACGGAGGACTATGGCTACACCTTC
CDR3: CASSTTEDYGYTF

V: TRBV14
J: TRBJ2-1
size: once
D: .
length: 15
DNA: TGTGCCAGCAGGGGCGGGGTGAGCTCCTACAATGAGCAGTTCTTC
CDR3: CASRGGVSSYNEQFF

V: TRBV6-2/TRBV6-3
J: TRBJ1-1
size: .
D: .
length: 13
DNA: TGTGCCAGCAGTTCCTTAGAGAACACTGAAGCTTTCTTT
CDR3: CASSSLENTEAFF

V: TRBV6-6
J: TRBJ2-2
size: .
D: .
length: 15
DNA: TGTGCCAGCAGTTACTCTGGCGGGAACACCGGGGAGCTGTTTTTT
CDR3: CASSYSGGNTGELFF

V: TRBV30
J: TRBJ2-7
size: .
D: TRBD1
length: 17
DNA: TGTGCCTGGAGTCCCACCCCGGGACAGGACATCCACTACGAGCAGTACTTC
CDR3: CAWSPTPGQDIHYEQYF

V: TRBV4-2
J: TRBJ1-6
size: .
D: TRBD1
length: 16
DNA: TGTGCCAGCAGCCAAGTGGGACAGGGGCCTAATTCACCCCTCCACTTT
CDR3: CASSQVGQGPNSPLHF

V: TRBV5-4
J: TRBJ2-2
size: .
D: .
length: 12
DNA: TGTGCCAGCAGCCGGGAGTCCGGGGAGCTGTTTTTT
CDR3: CASSRESGELFF

V: TRBV10-3
J: TRBJ2-2
size: .
D: TRBD2
length: 16
DNA: TGTGCCATCGGGACTAGCGGGGGGGCGAACACCGGGGAGCTGTTTTTT
CDR3: CAIGTSGGANTGELFF

V: TRBV14
J: TRBJ2-7
size: .
D: .
length: 15
DNA: TGTGCCAGCAGCCGGCCCGGACAAACGTCCTACGAGCAGTACTTC
CDR3: CASSRPGQTSYEQYF

V: TRBV6-2/TRBV6-3
J: TRBJ1-2
size: .
D: TRBD1
length: 15
DNA: TGTGCCAGCAGCCCTCGGTTTCAGGGGGAGCGTGGCTACACCTTC
CDR3: CASSPRFQGERGYTF

V: TRBV6-5
J: TRBJ1-6
size: .
D: .
length: 14
DNA: TGTGCCAGCAGGGGACATAACTATAATTCACCCCTCCACTTT
CDR3: CASRGHNYNSPLHF

V: TRBV10-3
J: TRBJ2-2
size: .
D: TRBD2
length: 15
DNA: TGTGCCATCAGGCCGGGGGGGGCGAACACCGGGGAGCTGTTTTTT
CDR3: CAIRPGGANTGELFF

V: TRBV9
J: TRBJ1-6
size: .
D: .
length: 15
DNA: TGTGCCAGCAGCGTATTCGGGGGTTTAGGTTCACCCCTCCACTTT
CDR3: CASSVFGGLGSPLHF

V: TRBV2
J: TRBJ1-1
size: .
D: .
length: 14
DNA: TGTGCCAGCAGTGAGAGGGACTGGAACACTGAAGCTTTCTTT
CDR3: CASSERDWNTEAFF

V: TRBV18
J: TRBJ1-5
size: .
D: .
length: 14
DNA: TGTGCCAGCTCACTGGGACTTGGGGTTCAGCCCCAGCATTTT
CDR3: CASSLGLGVQPQHF

V: TRBV28
J: TRBJ2-7
size: .
D: .
length: 14
DNA: TGTGCCAGCAGTCTCCGGACTTTTTCCTACGAGCAGTACTTC
CDR3: CASSLRTFSYEQYF